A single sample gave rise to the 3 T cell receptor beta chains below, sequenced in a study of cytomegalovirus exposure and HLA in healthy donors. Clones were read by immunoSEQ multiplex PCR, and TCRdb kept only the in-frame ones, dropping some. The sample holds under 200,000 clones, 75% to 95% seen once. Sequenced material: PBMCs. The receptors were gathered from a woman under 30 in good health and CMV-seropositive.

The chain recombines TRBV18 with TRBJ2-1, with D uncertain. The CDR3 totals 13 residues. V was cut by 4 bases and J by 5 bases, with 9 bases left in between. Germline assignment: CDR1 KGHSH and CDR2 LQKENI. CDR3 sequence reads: CASSRIRDNEQFF. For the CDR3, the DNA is TGTGCCAGCTCACGAATACGGGACAATGAGCAGTTCTTC.

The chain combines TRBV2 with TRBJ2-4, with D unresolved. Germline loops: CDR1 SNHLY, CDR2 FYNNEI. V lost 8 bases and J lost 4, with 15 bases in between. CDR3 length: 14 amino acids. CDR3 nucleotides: TGTGCCAGCCTAGACCCCCGGCCAAAAAACATTCAGTACTTC. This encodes CASLDPRPKNIQYF.

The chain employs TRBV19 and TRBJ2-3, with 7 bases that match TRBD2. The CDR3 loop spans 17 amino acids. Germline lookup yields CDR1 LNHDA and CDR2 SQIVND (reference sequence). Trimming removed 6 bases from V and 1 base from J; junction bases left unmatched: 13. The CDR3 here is CASRTKGREGGTDTQYF. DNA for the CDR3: TGTGCCAGTAGAACAAAAGGGAGGGAAGGGGGCACAGATACGCAGTATTTT.